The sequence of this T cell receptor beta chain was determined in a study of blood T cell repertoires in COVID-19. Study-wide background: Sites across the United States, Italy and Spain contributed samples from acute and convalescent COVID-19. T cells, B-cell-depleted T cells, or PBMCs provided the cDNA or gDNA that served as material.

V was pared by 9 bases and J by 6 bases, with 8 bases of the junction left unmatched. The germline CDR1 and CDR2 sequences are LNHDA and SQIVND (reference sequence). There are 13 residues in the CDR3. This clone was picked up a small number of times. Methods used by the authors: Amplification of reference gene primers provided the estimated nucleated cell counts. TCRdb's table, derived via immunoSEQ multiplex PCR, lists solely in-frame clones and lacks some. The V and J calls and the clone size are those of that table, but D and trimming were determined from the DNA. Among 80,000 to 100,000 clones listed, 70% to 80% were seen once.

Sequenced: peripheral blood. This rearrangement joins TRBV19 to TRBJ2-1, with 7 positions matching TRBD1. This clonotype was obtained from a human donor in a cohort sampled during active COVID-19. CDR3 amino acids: CASRDSLRNEQFF. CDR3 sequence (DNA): TGTGCCAGCCGGGACAGCCTCCGCAATGAGCAGTTCTTC.